The 20 T cell receptor beta chains in this list originate from one sample, sequenced in a study of cytomegalovirus exposure and HLA in healthy donors. A multiplex PCR was run with 60 Vbeta primers and 13 Jbeta primers. Generated by immunoSEQ multiplex PCR, the TCRdb table keeps only in-frame clones and is missing some. The sample lists approximately 170,000 clones; about four fifths were seen once. The sequencing input was PBMCs. The receptor set was obtained from a man over 45 in good health and CMV-seropositive.

The V and J genes are TRBV11-2 and TRBJ2-5, with TRBD2 as a possible D gene (5 bases). CDR3 size: 16 residues. The germline gives CDR1 SGHAT, CDR2 FQNNGV. V lost 8 bases and J 1 base, leaving 20 bases between the germline ends. CDR3 region: CASGQWPRGGQETQYF. CDR3 DNA: TGTGCCAGCGGGCAATGGCCCAGAGGAGGCCAAGAGACCCAGTACTTC.

This rearrangement joins TRBV5-6 to TRBJ2-7; possibly TRBD2 for D (7 bases). Germline loops: CDR1 SGHDT, CDR2 YYEEEE. The CDR3 totals 15 residues. The germline V and J ends were trimmed by 10 bases and 3 bases, with 23 bases remaining between them. The CDR3 is CASAGAGKGVYEQYF. For the CDR3, the DNA is TGTGCCTCCGCGGGGGCTGGGAAGGGAGTCTACGAGCAGTACTTC.

The V gene is TRBV30, the J gene TRBJ2-1, with D perhaps matching TRBD2 (6 bases). V was cut by 4 bases and J by 9 bases, with 19 bases left in between. In germline, CDR1 is GTSNPN, CDR2 SVGIG (reference sequence). CDR3 length equals 14 residues. CDR3 sequence: CAWIRDSFGGEQFF. The CDR3 nucleotides are TGTGCCTGGATCCGGGACTCCTTCGGCGGTGAGCAGTTCTTC.

This rearrangement joins TRBV25-1 to TRBJ1-1; 8 bases align to TRBD1. Germline V CDR1 and CDR2: MGHDK, SYGVNS. The CDR3 totals 15 residues. J gave up 1 base and V 3 bases, and 4 bases lay outside the gene matches. The CDR3 DNA sequence: TGTGCCAGCAGTGACAGGGGGCTGGCGAACACTGAAGCTTTCTTT. The encoded protein is CASSDRGLANTEAFF.

This clone was found once. The V gene is TRBV27, the J gene TRBJ2-1, with D uncertain. CDR1 and CDR2 from the germline V gene are MNHEY and SMNVEV (reference sequence). This CDR3 is built from 18 residues. Trimming shortened V by 2 bases and J by 7 bases, and 24 bases separated the two germline ends. DNA of the CDR3: TGTGCCAGCAGTTTAACTGTCGAGGTTGTACAAGCTATAAATGAGCAGTTCTTC. Translation: CASSLTVEVVQAINEQFF.

This clone has just one count. V gene TRBV28 combines with J gene TRBJ2-5; a weak D match, TRBD1 (5 bases). Germline V CDR1 and CDR2: MDHEN, SYDVKM. Trimming shortened V by 6 bases and J by 5 bases, and 16 bases separated the two germline ends. This CDR3 comprises 14 residues. The CDR3 bases are TGTGCCAGCAGCCTCTCGCAGGGTACGGAGACCCAGTACTTC. The encoded protein is CASSLSQGTETQYF.

This chain uses TRBV2 with TRBJ2-4, with 15 bases identical to TRBD2. With V trimmed by 6 bases and J by 7 bases, 7 bases remained unmatched. Germline CDR1 is SNHLY and CDR2 is FYNNEI. This CDR3 spans 16 amino acids. CDR3 residues: CASRGLAGGGANIQYF. In nucleotides, the CDR3 is TGTGCCAGCAGGGGACTAGCGGGAGGTGGGGCTAACATTCAGTACTTC.

The rearrangement joins TRBV5-4 to TRBJ2-7, with D possibly being TRBD2 (6 bases). The germline gives CDR1 SGHNT, CDR2 YYREEE (reference sequence). V dropped 3 bases and J dropped 2 bases, with 12 bases sitting between them. The CDR3 is made up of 14 amino acids. CDR3 nucleotide sequence: TGTGCCAGCAGCTCCGGGACTGTGACCTACGAGCAGTACTTC. Translating gives CASSSGTVTYEQYF.

The rearrangement uses TRBV27 and TRBJ2-2; 10 positions agree with TRBD2. Trimming removed 5 bases from V and 6 bases from J; junction bases left unmatched: 12. The germline V gene has CDR1 MNHEY and CDR2 SMNVEV (reference sequence). This CDR3 is built from 17 residues. The CDR3 spells CASSHGVAGGPAGELFF. The CDR3 region has the DNA TGTGCCAGCAGTCACGGGGTAGCGGGAGGCCCCGCCGGGGAGCTGTTTTTT.

The rearrangement joins TRBV19 to TRBJ1-2; 7 positions match TRBD1. With 5 bases clipped from V and 5 bases from J, the junction kept 11 bases outside the gene matches. The CDR3 sequence is 15 residues long. CDR1 LNHDA and CDR2 SQIVND come from the germline V gene (reference sequence). CDR3: CASSFVGGRWYGYTF. The CDR3 DNA reads as TGTGCCAGTAGTTTCGTAGGGGGCCGCTGGTATGGCTACACCTTC.

This clone was observed a few times. V and J are TRBV5-6 and TRBJ2-3; weak D call: TRBD1 (5 bases). CDR1 and CDR2 (germline): SGHDT, YYEEEE. There are 14 residues in the CDR3. Trimming shortened V by 4 bases and J by 2 bases, and 11 bases separated the two germline ends. CDR3 sequence: CASSQNRLTDTQYF. CDR3 DNA sequence: TGTGCCAGCAGCCAGAACAGGCTCACAGATACGCAGTATTTT.

V gene TRBV6-4 combines with J gene TRBJ1-2; 7 bases align to TRBD1. This CDR3 is 13 amino acids long. After removal of 6 bases from V and 2 bases from J, the junction contained 3 bases not matched to a gene. Looked up from germline, CDR1 is MRHNA and CDR2 is SNTAGT. The CDR3 spells CASREGQNYGYTF. In DNA, the CDR3 is TGTGCCAGCAGGGAGGGACAGAACTATGGCTACACCTTC.

The J gene is TRBJ2-3, the V gene TRBV13; weak D call: TRBD2 (5 bases). Germline values: CDR1 PRHDT, CDR2 FYEKMQ (reference sequence). The CDR3 totals 13 residues. The V gene lost 5 bases and the J gene lost 4 bases, with 10 bases spanning the gap. The CDR3, as DNA: TGTGCCAGCAGCGCGGAGGAGGCAGATACGCAGTATTTT. Translation: CASSAEEADTQYF.

The chain employs TRBV11-3 and TRBJ2-7, with 8 positions matching TRBD1. Trimming at V came to 5 bases and at J to 6 bases, leaving 12 bases not matched to a gene. Germline V gene sequence: CDR1 SGHNT, CDR2 YENEEA. CDR3 length equals 15 residues. The CDR3 DNA follows: TGTGCCAGCAGCCCTACAGGGGGTAGTATCAGCGAGCAGTACTTC. It specifies CASSPTGGSISEQYF.

This chain uses TRBV6-5 with TRBJ2-7; 8 nucleotides match TRBD1. The CDR3 runs to 15 residues. V lost 6 bases, J lost 3 bases, and 10 bases stayed unmatched. Germline loops: CDR1 MNHEY, CDR2 SVGAGI. The CDR3 DNA is TGTGCCAGCAGCCGTTATAGGACAGGGAACTACGAGCAGTACTTC. Translated: CASSRYRTGNYEQYF.

This chain uses TRBV5-1 with TRBJ1-6; 7 bases align to TRBD1. This CDR3 contains 14 residues. V lost 5 bases and J lost 8; bases outside the gene matches: 7. The germline V gene has CDR1 SGHRS and CDR2 YFSETQ. Here the CDR3 reads CASRMGQRDSPLHF. CDR3 in DNA: TGCGCCAGCAGAATGGGACAGAGAGATTCACCCCTCCACTTT.

CDR3 loop: CASSFPRASPGGLSYEQYF. The CDR3 DNA sequence: TGTGCCAGCAGTTTCCCGAGGGCCTCCCCGGGAGGTCTATCCTACGAGCAGTACTTC. The chain joins TRBV28 to TRBJ2-7; TRBD2 aligns across 7 bases. With V trimmed by 3 bases and J by 1 base, 18 bases remained unmatched. This CDR3 has 19 residues. In germline, CDR1 is MDHEN, CDR2 SYDVKM.

The chain recombines TRBV6-6 with TRBJ2-3, with 13 bases matching TRBD2. The germline V gene encodes CDR1 MNHNY and CDR2 SVGAGI (reference sequence). This CDR3 has 16 residues. V lost 6 bases and J lost 1; bases outside the gene matches: 4. Here the CDR3 DNA reads TGTGCCAGCAGAGCCGGACTAGCGGGGGGCACAGATACGCAGTATTTT. Its protein product is CASRAGLAGGTDTQYF.

A word on this clone: This same CDR3 is encoded by further DNA sequences in the sample. This chain uses TRBV11-2 with TRBJ2-7; 9 bases align to TRBD1. CDR1 is SGHAT, CDR2 FQNNGV, per germline. The length of the CDR3 is 14 residues. The J segment lost 2 bases and the V segment lost 5 bases, leaving 4 bases of the junction unmatched. The CDR3 region has the DNA TGTGCCAGCAGCCCGGGACAGGGTGCCTACGAGCAGTACTTC. Protein product: CASSPGQGAYEQYF.

The CDR3 loop is CASNRGEGIREQYF. The CDR3 region has the DNA TGTGCCAGCAACCGTGGGGAGGGAATCCGCGAGCAGTACTTC. The chain uses TRBV2 and TRBJ2-7, with 7 bases aligning to TRBD2. With 7 bases clipped from V and 6 bases from J, the junction kept 12 bases outside the gene matches. The CDR3 extends over 14 amino acids. Germline CDR1 and CDR2: SNHLY and FYNNEI.